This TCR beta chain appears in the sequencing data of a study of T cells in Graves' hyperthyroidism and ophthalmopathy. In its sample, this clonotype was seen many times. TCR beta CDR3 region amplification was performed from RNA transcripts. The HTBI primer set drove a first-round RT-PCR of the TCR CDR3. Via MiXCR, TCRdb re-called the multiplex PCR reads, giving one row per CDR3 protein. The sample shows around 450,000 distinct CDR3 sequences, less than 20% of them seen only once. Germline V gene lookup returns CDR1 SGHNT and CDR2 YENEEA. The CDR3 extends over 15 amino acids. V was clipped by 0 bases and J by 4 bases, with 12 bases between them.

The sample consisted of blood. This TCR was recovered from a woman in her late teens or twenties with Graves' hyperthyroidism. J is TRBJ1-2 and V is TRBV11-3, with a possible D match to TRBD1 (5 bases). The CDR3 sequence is CASSLDGAGPYGYTF. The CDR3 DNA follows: TGTGCCAGCAGCTTAGATGGGGCAGGGCCCTATGGCTACACCTTC. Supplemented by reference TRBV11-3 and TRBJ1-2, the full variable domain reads EAGVVQSPRYKIIEKKQPVAFWCNPISGHNTLYWYLQNLGQGPELLIRYENEEAVDDSQLPKDRFSAERLKGVDSTLKIQPAELGDSAVYLCASSLDGAGPYGYTFGSGTRLTVV.